The 29 T cell receptor beta chains below come from one sample, sequenced in a study of OX40 agonist ivuxolimab in advanced cancers. Method: immunoSEQ multiplex PCR; TCRdb's copy keeps in-frame clones and lacks some. The table includes about 69,000 clones, 80% to 90% detected once. The starting material was CD4+ or CD8+ T cells sorted from blood, obtained in a trial of the OX40 agonist ivuxolimab. These receptors were collected from an adult with an advanced solid tumor such as melanoma, head and neck, liver or kidney cancer.

This sequence joins TRBV7-9 and TRBJ1-1; tentative D call: TRBD1 (5 bases). The CDR3 is 13 amino acids. Trimming took off 3 bases at V and 7 bases at J, with 12 bases between the two ends. The germline V gene encodes CDR1 SEHNR and CDR2 FQNEAQ (reference sequence). The CDR3 is CASSFWGGGEAFF. In DNA, the CDR3 is TGTGCCAGCAGCTTTTGGGGGGGAGGTGAAGCTTTCTTT.

This clone was seen just once. The chain is built from TRBV4-3 and TRBJ1-5; D not certain. This CDR3 comprises 16 residues. Germline CDR1 LGHNA, CDR2 YSLEER. Trimming took off 2 bases at V and 7 bases at J, with 18 bases between the two ends. This chain's CDR3 is CASSQRRGISLQPQHF. CDR3 DNA: TGCGCCAGCAGCCAAAGACGTGGGATCTCCTTGCAGCCCCAGCATTTT.

The rearrangement uses TRBV27 and TRBJ2-7; 9 bases map to TRBD1. The CDR3 totals 14 residues. Trimming took 6 bases from V and 3 from J; bases not matched to a gene: 6. Germline V gene sequence: CDR1 MNHEY, CDR2 SMNVEV (reference sequence). In DNA, the CDR3 is TGTGCCAGCAGCCCTACGGACAGGGGCTACGAGCAGTACTTC. This sequence encodes CASSPTDRGYEQYF.

The chain couples TRBV19 to TRBJ1-1, with 7 positions matching TRBD1. The J segment lost 2 bases and the V segment lost 5 bases, leaving 8 bases of the junction unmatched. CDR3 length equals 15 residues. The germline V gene encodes CDR1 LNHDA and CDR2 SQIVND (reference sequence). DNA of the CDR3: TGTGCCAGTAGTCCTTCGCAGGGGGGAAACACTGAAGCTTTCTTT. Protein product: CASSPSQGGNTEAFF.

The chain recombines TRBV6-4 with TRBJ2-1, with TRBD2 as a possible D gene (5 bases). V lost 10 bases and J 0 bases, leaving 16 bases between the germline ends. The V gene's germline CDR1 is MRHNA and CDR2 SNTAGT. This CDR3 region has 15 residues. CDR3 region: CATRSGWDSYNEQFF. The CDR3 bases are TGTGCCACCCGAAGCGGTTGGGACTCCTACAATGAGCAGTTCTTC.

The genes are TRBV13 and TRBJ2-1; possible D gene TRBD1, 6 bases. The CDR3 covers 15 residues. The V end lost 5 bases, the J end lost 1 base, and 12 bases lay between the germline ends. CDR1 is PRHDT and CDR2 is FYEKMQ in the germline V gene (reference sequence). CDR3 nucleotide sequence: TGTGCCAGCAGCCCCGGACAGTTGTCCTACAATGAGCAGTTCTTC. Translated: CASSPGQLSYNEQFF.

The genes are TRBV2 and TRBJ1-2; the match to TRBD1 covers 7 bases. The CDR3 is 16 amino acids. Trimming cost V 6 bases and J 1 base; bases outside gene matches: 11. Germline CDR1 is SNHLY and CDR2 is FYNNEI. The CDR3 here is CASSVRGQALNYGYTF. CDR3 sequence (DNA): TGTGCCAGCAGCGTGAGGGGGCAGGCGCTTAACTATGGCTACACCTTC.

The sample holds a few counts of this clone. The chain has TRBV5-4 and TRBJ1-1, with TRBD1 matching 8 bases. The germline CDR1 and CDR2 sequences are SGHNT and YYREEE (reference sequence). The CDR3 spans 13 residues. The junction had 5 bases not matched to a gene; V was cut back by 4 bases and J by 6 bases. This CDR3 is CASSGGQGPEAFF. The DNA of the CDR3 is TGTGCCAGCAGCGGCGGACAGGGTCCTGAAGCTTTCTTT.

The rearrangement joins TRBV10-2 to TRBJ2-2; 8 nucleotides match TRBD2. CDR3 size: 16 residues. Germline loops: CDR1 WSHSY, CDR2 SAAADI. After removal of 2 bases from V and 1 base from J, the junction contained 3 bases not matched to a gene. CDR3 nucleotide sequence: TGCGCCAGCAGTGAGGGCGGGGGGCTGAACACCGGGGAGCTGTTTTTT. It specifies CASSEGGGLNTGELFF.

CDR3 nucleotides: TGTGCCAGCATCCCATGGGGGAGGGATGGCTACACCTTC. As protein: CASIPWGRDGYTF. The chain carries TRBV2 and TRBJ1-2; D might be TRBD1 (5 bases). V dropped 7 bases and J dropped 6 bases, with 15 bases sitting between them. CDR1 is SNHLY, CDR2 FYNNEI, per germline. The CDR3 is 13 amino acids.

The gene calls are TRBV19 and TRBJ2-7; D possibly corresponds to TRBD2 (5 bases). CDR1 is LNHDA, CDR2 SQIVND, per germline (reference sequence). CDR3 length: 14 residues. The V end was cut by 3 bases, the J end by 6 bases, with 15 bases between. CDR3 sequence: CASSIGMGGFEQYF. The CDR3 coding sequence is TGTGCCAGTAGTATCGGGATGGGTGGGTTCGAGCAGTACTTC.

The chain joins TRBV5-1 to TRBJ2-6; D call uncertain. Germline-derived CDR1 and CDR2 are SGHRS and YFSETQ. CDR3 length: 17 residues. The V end lost 0 bases, the J end lost 0 bases, and 10 bases lay between the germline ends. In nucleotides, the CDR3 is TGCGCCAGCAGCTTGGGCCAGATTACCTCTGGGGCCAACGTCCTGACTTTC. The encoded protein is CASSLGQITSGANVLTF.

The rearrangement uses TRBV27 and TRBJ2-1; D gene ambiguous. The CDR3 extends over 17 amino acids. The germline CDR1 and CDR2 sequences are MNHEY and SMNVEV (reference sequence). The V gene lost 4 bases and the J gene lost 0 bases, with 16 bases spanning the gap. This CDR3 is CASSSHLTNFSYNEQFF. The CDR3 region has the DNA TGTGCCAGCAGTTCTCATCTTACCAACTTCTCCTACAATGAGCAGTTCTTC.

The V call is TRBV28, the J call TRBJ2-5; D is unclear. The CDR3 is made up of 14 amino acids. Germline V gene lookup returns CDR1 MDHEN and CDR2 SYDVKM. Trimming removed 7 bases from V and 4 bases from J, with 16 bases in between. DNA for the CDR3: TGTGCCAGCACCCCTGACCCGCTGGGAGAGACCCAGTACTTC. It yields the protein CASTPDPLGETQYF.

The chain joins TRBV19 to TRBJ2-1; D is perhaps TRBD1 (5 bases). CDR1 LNHDA and CDR2 SQIVND come from the germline V gene (reference sequence). This CDR3 region has 16 residues. The V and J ends lost 1 base and 0 bases respectively, with 10 bases between them. In DNA form, the CDR3 reads TGTGCCAGTAGTATAGGTGACAGCAGCTCCTACAATGAGCAGTTCTTC. Translating gives CASSIGDSSSYNEQFF.

The V gene is TRBV27, the J gene TRBJ1-5; 9 nucleotides line up with TRBD1. V was clipped by 6 bases and J by 4 bases; unmatched bases: 10. Per the germline V gene, CDR1 is MNHEY and CDR2 is SMNVEV (reference sequence). CDR3 length equals 16 residues. CDR3 loop: CASSGTGPPLNQPQHF. The DNA of the CDR3 is TGTGCCAGCAGCGGGACAGGGCCCCCTCTTAATCAGCCCCAGCATTTT.

This chain links TRBV27 with TRBJ1-2; D is perhaps TRBD1 (6 bases). The germline CDR1 and CDR2 sequences are MNHEY and SMNVEV (reference sequence). V lost 8 bases to trimming and J lost 2 bases, with 18 bases between them. The CDR3 runs 15 residues. The CDR3 DNA reads TGTGCCAGCGCCTTACAGGGAACCGCGAACTATGGCTACACCTTC. Its translation is CASALQGTANYGYTF.

The gene calls are TRBV29-1 and TRBJ1-1; D uncertain. Germline-derived CDR1 and CDR2 are SQVTM and ANQGSEA. CDR3 length equals 14 residues. Deletions cut 0 bases from V and 3 bases from J, with 11 bases between. CDR3 sequence reads: CSVEDYDFDTEAFF. In DNA form, the CDR3 reads TGCAGCGTTGAAGATTACGACTTTGACACTGAAGCTTTCTTT.

The chain employs TRBV7-9 and TRBJ2-2; 8 nucleotides align to TRBD1. The V gene's germline CDR1 is SEHNR and CDR2 FQNEAQ (reference sequence). Trimming at V came to 4 bases and at J to 3 bases, leaving 4 bases not matched to a gene. CDR3 length equals 15 residues. The CDR3 here is CASSWTGPHTGELFF. The CDR3 nucleotides read TGTGCCAGCAGCTGGACAGGGCCCCACACCGGGGAGCTGTTTTTT.

This clone came up a few times. A junction end diverges from the germline sequence, so it may reflect a read error. The CDR3, as DNA: TGTGCTAGCAGCCCCGGACGTGAGACCTACGAGCAGTACTTC. Amino acid sequence: CASSPGRETYEQYF. The chain combines TRBV7-7 with TRBJ2-7; D is ambiguous. CDR1 and CDR2 (germline): SSHAT, FNYEAQ (reference sequence). CDR3 length equals 14 residues.

J is TRBJ1-1 and V is TRBV9; D remains ambiguous. V dropped 4 bases and J dropped 0 bases, with 16 bases sitting between them. The length of the CDR3 is 16 residues. Germline V lookup: CDR1 SGDLS, CDR2 YYNGEE. The CDR3 coding sequence is TGTGCCAGCAGCCCCCCCTTGGCCGAGATGAACACTGAAGCTTTCTTT. Translated, it gives CASSPPLAEMNTEAFF.

DNA of the CDR3: TGTGCCTGGAGTGACAGGGGGCATCATCAGCCCCAGCATTTT. Its translation: CAWSDRGHHQPQHF. This chain joins TRBV30 and TRBJ1-5, with 9 bases fitting TRBD1. J gave up 5 bases and V 1 base, and 3 bases lay outside the gene matches. The CDR3 consists of 14 residues. Germline V gene data show CDR1 as GTSNPN and CDR2 as SVGIG (reference sequence).

J is TRBJ1-1 and V is TRBV13; the D is unclear. Germline loops: CDR1 PRHDT, CDR2 FYEKMQ (reference sequence). The CDR3 has 14 amino acids. V lost 5 bases to trimming and J lost 0 bases, with 10 bases between them. In nucleotides, the CDR3 is TGTGCCAGCAGCCATGGACGGTTGAACACTGAAGCTTTCTTT. Translation gives CASSHGRLNTEAFF.

The rearrangement uses TRBV15 and TRBJ1-4; 9 bases are a match to TRBD1. Losses at the gene ends were 2 bases for V and 8 bases for J; bases not matched to a gene: 9. This CDR3 has 16 amino acids. Germline V gene lookup returns CDR1 LNHNV and CDR2 YYDKDF (reference sequence). The CDR3 nucleotides are TGTGCCACCAGCAGATTTTCCGGGACAGGGAAGGAAAAACTGTTTTTT. It translates to CATSRFSGTGKEKLFF.

The chain is built from TRBV30 and TRBJ2-1; D gene uncertain. This CDR3 has 15 amino acids. Per the germline V gene, CDR1 is GTSNPN and CDR2 is SVGIG (reference sequence). Between the trimmed V and J ends, which lost 6 bases and 0 bases, there was a span of 15 bases. The CDR3 DNA sequence: TGTGCCTGCCCCCAAGGCGGCGGCTCCTACAATGAGCAGTTCTTC. Protein: CACPQGGGSYNEQFF. The full variable domain, completed using reference TRBV30 and TRBJ2-1, is SQTIHQWPATLVQPVGSPLSLECTVEGTSNPNLYWYRQAAGRGLQLLFYSVGIGQISSEVPQNLSASRPQDRQFILSSKKLLLSDSGFYLCACPQGGGSYNEQFFGPGTRLTVL.

This chain connects TRBV27 to TRBJ1-5; D ambiguous. Germline V gives CDR1 MNHEY, CDR2 SMNVEV (reference sequence). V was shortened by 3 bases and J by 3 bases, with 9 bases between the two germline ends. The CDR3 length is 14 residues. The CDR3, as DNA: TGTGCCAGCAGTTTCGGCAGTGACAATCAGCCCCAGCATTTT. Translation: CASSFGSDNQPQHF.

V gene TRBV18 combines with J gene TRBJ2-1; D uncertain. The V and J ends lost 5 bases and 4 bases respectively, with 6 bases between them. The germline CDR1 and CDR2 sequences are KGHSH and LQKENI. The CDR3 is 12 residues long. DNA for the CDR3: TGTGCCAGCTCATCCCAGTACAATGAGCAGTTCTTC. Protein product: CASSSQYNEQFF. The complete variable domain, with remaining parts taken from reference TRBV18 and TRBJ2-1, reads NAGVMQNPRHLVRRRGQEARLRCSPMKGHSHVYWYRQLPEEGLKFMVYLQKENIIDESGMPKERFSAEFPKEGPSILRIQQVVRGDSAAYFCASSSQYNEQFFGPGTRLTVL.

This chain joins TRBV19 and TRBJ1-2, with D perhaps matching TRBD1 (6 bases). The germline V and J ends were trimmed by 10 bases and 8 bases, with 14 bases remaining between them. Germline V lookup: CDR1 LNHDA, CDR2 SQIVND (reference sequence). This CDR3 has 11 residues. DNA of the CDR3: TGTGCCATTTTACAGGGTGGCGGCTACACCTTC. This translates into CAILQGGGYTF.

Only a few counts were recorded for this clone. The chain carries TRBV5-4 and TRBJ1-4, with D perhaps matching TRBD1 (5 bases). The CDR3 consists of 15 residues. Germline V CDR1 and CDR2: SGHNT, YYREEE (reference sequence). V was pared by 0 bases and J by 7 bases, with 13 bases between. The CDR3, as DNA: TGTGCCAGCAGCTTGGGCGGGACCCTCGGTGAAAAACTGTTTTTT. Residues: CASSLGGTLGEKLFF.